A selection of T cell receptor beta chains follows, all from one sample in a study of early T cells in non-severe SARS-CoV-2 infection. TCRdb fed the 5' RACE reads into MiXCR, producing one record per CDR3 protein. The profile shows 60,000 to 65,000 distinct CDR3 sequences, 7.5% to 10% of them singletons. Specimen: whole blood. Every receptor here comes from an adult who was a healthcare worker with PCR-confirmed SARS-CoV-2 infection or an uninfected control (not recorded which). Each CDR3 is given with its conserved first and last residue. Each record gives: J gene, D gene, clone size, V gene, CDR3 protein, CDR3 DNA. The D gene is left open where the match is weak. Clone size is not always given. Where it is, it says once, few, many or a class for expanded clones.

TRBJ2-5 | TRBD1 | NA | TRBV9 | CASSAGQGSEETQYF | TGTGCCAGCAGCGCGGGACAGGGGTCGGAAGAGACCCAGTACTTC
TRBJ2-1 | TRBD2 | NA | TRBV28 | CASSSPLAGGYNEQFF | TGTGCCAGCAGTTCCCCGTTAGCGGGGGGTTACAATGAGCAGTTCTTC
TRBJ2-3 | NA | NA | TRBV29-1 | CSVPDRSTDTQYF | TGCAGCGTTCCCGACAGAAGCACAGATACGCAGTATTTT
TRBJ2-3 | NA | NA | TRBV9 | CASSRRGGVYTDTQYF | TGTGCCAGCAGCCGTAGGGGCGGGGTATACACAGATACGCAGTATTTT
TRBJ1-3 | NA | few | TRBV5-5 | CASSAAGNSGNTIYF | TGTGCCAGCAGCGCAGCAGGGAACTCTGGAAACACCATATATTTT
TRBJ1-1 | TRBD1 | few | TRBV12-3/TRBV12-4 | CASSFSHRGTTEAFF | TGTGCCAGCAGTTTCAGCCACAGGGGGACCACTGAAGCTTTCTTT
TRBJ2-2 | NA | NA | TRBV12-3/TRBV12-4 | CASARGTGELFF | TGTGCCAGCGCCCGGGGGACCGGGGAGCTGTTTTTT
TRBJ2-6 | TRBD2 | few | TRBV3-1 | CASLAGGGANVLTF | TGTGCCAGCCTAGCGGGGGGAGGGGCCAACGTCCTGACTTTC
TRBJ1-3 | NA | NA | TRBV10-1 | CASSESFADGNTIYF | TGCGCCAGCAGTGAGTCGTTCGCTGATGGAAACACCATATATTTT
TRBJ2-3 | NA | few | TRBV28 | CASSPAPGAGADTQYF | TGTGCCAGCAGCCCCGCCCCCGGGGCAGGAGCAGATACGCAGTATTTT
TRBJ1-2 | NA | NA | TRBV3-1 | CASSQDPAGNYGYTF | TGTGCCAGCAGCCAAGATCCGGCAGGGAACTATGGCTACACCTTC
TRBJ2-3 | NA | NA | TRBV11-3 | CASSLGRVGGTDTQYF | TGTGCCAGCAGCTTAGGCAGGGTGGGGGGCACAGATACGCAGTATTTT
TRBJ2-2 | TRBD1 | few | TRBV7-2 | CASSSRHDRVNTGELFF | TGTGCCAGCAGCTCGAGACATGACAGGGTAAACACCGGGGAGCTGTTTTTT
TRBJ1-5 | NA | many | TRBV3-1 | CASSQVQGRGPQHF | TGTGCCAGCAGCCAAGTCCAGGGCCGGGGGCCCCAGCATTTT
TRBJ1-1 | NA | NA | TRBV29-1 | CSVEDLVGTEAFF | TGCAGCGTTGAAGATCTCGTTGGAACTGAAGCTTTCTTT
TRBJ2-3 | NA | many | TRBV10-2 | CASKRAGSRDTQYF | TGCGCCAGCAAGAGGGCGGGGTCCCGGGATACGCAGTATTTT
TRBJ1-5 | NA | NA | TRBV6-5 | CASSSDGVGNQPQHF | TGTGCCAGCAGTTCGGACGGGGTCGGCAATCAGCCCCAGCATTTT
TRBJ2-5 | TRBD1 | few | TRBV2 | CASSRDRDRLEETQYF | TGTGCCAGCAGTCGTGACCGGGACAGGTTGGAGGAGACCCAGTACTTC
TRBJ2-5 | TRBD1 | many | TRBV7-8 | CASSLVRGPETQYF | TGTGCCAGCAGCCTGGTGAGGGGGCCGGAGACCCAGTACTTC
TRBJ2-5 | NA | NA | TRBV19 | CASSRASASQETQYF | TGTGCCAGTAGTAGGGCTTCCGCTTCCCAAGAGACCCAGTACTTC
TRBJ2-3 | NA | few | TRBV7-2 | CASHYLETGLDTQYF | TGTGCCAGCCATTATTTAGAAACAGGGTTGGATACGCAGTATTTT
TRBJ2-4 | TRBD1 | once | TRBV10-1 | CASSSGTEGNIQYF | TGCGCCAGCAGTTCCGGGACAGAAGGAAACATTCAGTACTTC